Presented here are 27 T cell receptor beta chains from one specimen sequenced in a study of blood T cells in healthy people across ages. It was with a sample-barcoded 5' primer and a J-beta primer mix that a second PCR of roughly 7 to 12 cycles was run. TCRdb re-called the 5' RACE reads through MiXCR, storing one row per CDR3 protein. The sample has about 280,000 distinct CDR3 sequences, less than 30% seen once. Sequencing was performed on blood. The receptors shown here come from a woman in her sixties or seventies in good health.

About this clonotype: The conserved phenylalanine or tryptophan is not found at the CDR3 terminus, so this likely reflects a read error. The rearrangement uses TRBV11-2 and TRBJ1-1; D perhaps matches TRBD1 (5 bases). The CDR3 contains 13 residues. Germline assignment: CDR1 SGHAT and CDR2 FQNNGV. V gave up 5 bases and J gave up 7 bases, with 14 bases separating them. The CDR3 loop is CASSPTGHLEAFL. The CDR3 DNA reads TGTGCCAGCAGCCCAACCGGACACCTTGAAGCTTTCCTT.

On this clonotype: At one end the junction does not follow the germline gene, possibly because of a read error. The chain has TRBV27 and TRBJ2-5; D is unresolved. From germline, CDR1 is MNHEY and CDR2 SMNVEV (reference sequence). This CDR3 is 13 amino acids long. CDR3 in DNA: TGTGCCAGCAGACAGTCTCCGCAAGAGGCCCAGTACTTC. Protein product: CASRQSPQEAQYF.

This chain uses TRBV7-2 with TRBJ2-1; 7 nucleotides align to TRBD1. Gene TRBJ2-7 matches the end of the DNA better, so the J call may be wrong. The CDR3 spans 15 residues. Germline V gene lookup returns CDR1 SGHTA and CDR2 FQGNSA. The CDR3, as DNA: TGTGCCAGCACCGAGGGGGCCGGGTATGGCCACGAGCAGTACTTC. Translation: CASTEGAGYGHEQYF.

This rearrangement joins TRBV6-5 to TRBJ1-1; no reliable D call. The CDR3 length is 17 residues. The V end lost 5 bases, the J end lost 2 bases, and 21 bases lay between the germline ends. Per germline, CDR1 MNHEY and CDR2 SVGAGI. The CDR3 here is CASSRLDSGAYNTEAFF. CDR3 sequence (DNA): TGTGCCAGCAGTCGGTTAGATTCGGGAGCTTACAACACTGAAGCTTTCTTT.

The CDR3 spells CSASLSSGSYEQYF. In nucleotides, the CDR3 is TGCAGTGCTAGCCTATCTAGCGGGAGCTACGAGCAGTACTTC. The chain has TRBV20-1 and TRBJ2-5; TRBD2 matches at 10 bases. With the DNA end fitting TRBJ2-7 better, the J assignment may be wrong. CDR3 length: 14 amino acids. Per the germline V gene, CDR1 is DFQATT and CDR2 is SNEGSKA (reference sequence).

The V call is TRBV20-1, the J call TRBJ2-5; D is unclear. The CDR3 consists of 13 residues. V lost 3 bases to trimming and J lost 5 bases, with 13 bases between them. Germline CDR1 DFQATT, CDR2 SNEGSKA (reference sequence). The DNA of the CDR3 is TGCAGTGCTAGTGCCAGGAACCGGGAGACCCAGTACTTC. Translated, it gives CSASARNRETQYF.

In its sample, this clonotype was seen a few times. The chain employs TRBV5-1 and TRBJ1-2, with a tentative D call TRBD1 (6 bases). This CDR3 spans 17 amino acids. Germline CDR1 reads SGHRS; CDR2 reads YFSETQ. Trimming stripped 2 bases from V and 8 bases from J, with 25 bases between. The CDR3 nucleotides are TGCGCCAGCAGCTTCGGGGACCAGGGACAAAAAGGGCGCGGCTACACCTTC. Translated: CASSFGDQGQKGRGYTF.

The chain is built from TRBV24-1 and TRBJ2-5; D assignment may be TRBD1 or TRBD2 (5 bases each). The CDR3 consists of 13 residues. Germline CDR1 KGHDR, CDR2 SFDVKD. V was shortened by 4 bases and J by 7 bases, with 12 bases between the two germline ends. CDR3 region: CATSEPGDGTQYF. The CDR3 DNA reads TGTGCCACCAGTGAACCCGGGGACGGGACCCAGTACTTC.

J is TRBJ1-2 and V is TRBV11-2; 7 positions agree with TRBD1. CDR1 SGHAT and CDR2 FQNNGV come from the germline V gene. This CDR3 region has 13 residues. The junction had 5 bases not matched to a gene; V was cut back by 6 bases and J by 4 bases. This CDR3 reads CASRLTGPYGYTF. The CDR3 nucleotides are TGTGCCAGCAGACTGACAGGGCCCTATGGCTACACCTTC.

A few counts support this clonotype. The gene calls are TRBV20-1 and TRBJ1-5; D may be TRBD1 (5 bases). Trimming removed 7 bases at V and 6 bases at J, with 10 bases between. The CDR3 contains 11 residues. CDR1 and CDR2 (germline): DFQATT, SNEGSKA (reference sequence). CDR3 DNA sequence: TGCAGTGTGGGGGGGACTCAGCCCCAGCATTTT. Its protein is CSVGGTQPQHF.

This clonotype was found a few times. The chain couples TRBV20-1 to TRBJ1-1, with 7 bases that match TRBD1. The CDR3 runs to 14 residues. Looked up from germline, CDR1 is DFQATT and CDR2 is SNEGSKA (reference sequence). The V gene end was trimmed by 5 bases and the J gene end by 5 bases; junction bases not matched to a gene: 11. The CDR3 coding sequence is TGCAGTGCTGCGCCTACAGGGGCCAGAACTGAAGCTTTCTTT. Translating gives CSAAPTGARTEAFF.

The CDR3 loop is CASSDGQRGKKLFF. Written as DNA, the CDR3 is TGTGCCAGTAGTGACGGGCAGCGGGGGAAGAAACTGTTTTTT. The chain combines TRBV19 with TRBJ1-4, with D possibly being TRBD1 (5 bases). CDR3 length: 14 amino acids. CDR1 is LNHDA and CDR2 is SQIVND in the germline V gene (reference sequence). Deletions cut 5 bases from V and 11 bases from J, with 18 bases between.

On this clonotype itself: Sequence at one end of the junction differs from germline and may be a read error. The rearrangement uses TRBV20-1 and TRBJ1-4; TRBD1 might be the D (6 bases). The CDR3 runs to 12 residues. Per germline, CDR1 DFQATT and CDR2 SNEGSKA (reference sequence). The CDR3 bases are TGCAGTGCTAGAGCGGAATGGGGACAAGCTGTTTTT. This sequence encodes CSARAEWGQAVF.

The chain has TRBV29-1 and TRBJ2-3; 12 bases align to TRBD2. Trimming took 3 bases from V and 8 from J; bases not matched to a gene: 6. The CDR3 has 14 amino acids. The germline V gene encodes CDR1 SQVTM and CDR2 ANQGSEA. The CDR3 DNA reads TGCAGCGTTGATACACTAGCGGGAGGAGGTACGCAGTATTTT. Translated: CSVDTLAGGGTQYF.

CDR3: CASSSGQETQYF. The CDR3 region has the DNA TGTGCCAGCAGCTCCGGCCAAGAGACCCAGTACTTC. This chain joins TRBV9 and TRBJ2-5; D is uncertain. The germline gives CDR1 SGDLS, CDR2 YYNGEE. The germline V and J ends were trimmed by 4 bases and 1 base, with 5 bases remaining between them. This CDR3 contains 12 residues.

This clonotype came up a few times. This chain uses TRBV29-1 with TRBJ2-5; TRBD1 matches at 9 bases. The CDR3 has 13 residues. Germline V gene data show CDR1 as SQVTM and CDR2 as ANQGSEA. V trimming: 2 bases; J trimming: 7 bases; junction bases outside the gene matches: 5. CDR3 in DNA: TGCAGCGTTGAATACAGGGGGCTGGGGACCCAGTACTTC. This encodes CSVEYRGLGTQYF. Filled out from reference TRBV29-1 and TRBJ2-5, the complete variable domain reads SAVISQKPSRDICQRGTSLTIQCQVDSQVTMMFWYRQQPGQSLTLIATANQGSEATYESGFVIDKFPISRPNLTFSTLTVSNMSPEDSSIYLCSVEYRGLGTQYFGPGTRLLVL.

Turning to this clonotype: This may stem from a read error, because a much larger clone lies one nucleotide away. The chain joins TRBV28 to TRBJ2-7, with a weak D call TRBD2 (6 bases). Germline V lookup: CDR1 MDHEN, CDR2 SYDVKM. The length of the CDR3 is 16 residues. The CDR3 DNA reads TGTGTCAGCAGTTTTCCCCTTAGCGGTTATACCTACGAGCAGTACTTC. Amino acids: CVSSFPLSGYTYEQYF.

This clonotype turned up a few times. The genes are TRBV6-2 or TRBV6-3 and TRBJ2-3; 7 nucleotides match TRBD2. Germline V gene data show CDR1 as MNHEY and CDR2 as SVGEGT. The length of the CDR3 is 17 residues. J lost 3 bases, V lost 2 bases, and 11 bases had no gene match. DNA of the CDR3: TGTGCCAGCAGTTACCGTTTAGGCCTAGCGGAGACAGATACGCAGTATTTT. Amino acids: CASSYRLGLAETDTQYF.

CDR3 DNA sequence: TGTGCCAGCAGTGAAGCGCCAGGACAGCTGGCGGGGACCCAGTACTTC. Amino acid sequence: CASSEAPGQLAGTQYF. The V gene is TRBV2, the J gene TRBJ2-5, with D possibly TRBD1 on 6 matching bases. V shed 0 bases and J shed 7 bases, with 18 bases lying between them. This CDR3 comprises 16 residues. Germline values: CDR1 SNHLY, CDR2 FYNNEI.

V gene TRBV7-2 combines with J gene TRBJ2-5, with unresolved D. Germline values: CDR1 SGHTA, CDR2 FQGNSA. V was shortened by 5 bases and J by 4 bases, with 11 bases between the two germline ends. This CDR3 spans 13 amino acids. Here the CDR3 reads CASSLTWGETQYF. The CDR3 DNA reads as TGTGCCAGCAGCCTAACTTGGGGAGAGACCCAGTACTTC.

In this sample, this clonotype turned up a few times. The chain is built from TRBV29-1 and TRBJ2-5; D is ambiguous. CDR3 length: 12 residues. The germline V and J ends were trimmed by 6 bases and 2 bases, with 10 bases remaining between them. The germline V gene encodes CDR1 SQVTM and CDR2 ANQGSEA. DNA for the CDR3: TGCAGCGTAGATGACCAACAAGAGACCCAGTACTTC. This codes for CSVDDQQETQYF.

The CDR3 DNA follows: TGCAGCGTTGTCTTCGCCCGATACAATGAGCAGTTCTTC. This gives the protein CSVVFARYNEQFF. This chain joins TRBV29-1 and TRBJ2-1; D uncertain. The length of the CDR3 is 13 residues. The V gene's germline CDR1 is SQVTM and CDR2 ANQGSEA. The germline V and J ends were trimmed by 4 bases and 4 bases, with 11 bases remaining between them.

The chain has TRBV27 and TRBJ1-1; 7 bases line up with TRBD1. Germline CDR1 MNHEY, CDR2 SMNVEV (reference sequence). V lost 6 bases and J lost 4; bases outside the gene matches: 5. The CDR3 consists of 13 residues. CDR3 in amino acids: CASSHRGSTEAFF. The CDR3 bases are TGTGCCAGCAGCCACAGGGGTAGCACTGAAGCTTTCTTT.

In its sample, this clonotype was seen a few times. V gene TRBV3-1 combines with J gene TRBJ1-2, with D unclear. The CDR3 runs 14 residues. Germline values: CDR1 LGHDT, CDR2 YNNKEL (reference sequence). Deletions cut 4 bases from V and 4 bases from J, with 13 bases between. The CDR3 nucleotides read TGTGCCAGCAGCCCAGTGGACCCGGGCTATGGCTACACCTTC. Protein sequence: CASSPVDPGYGYTF. The full variable domain, in which reference TRBV3-1 and TRBJ1-2 provide the parts outside the CDR3, is DTAVSQTPKYLVTQMGNDKSIKCEQNLGHDTMYWYKQDSKKFLKIMFSYNNKELIINETVPNRFSPKSPDKAHLNLHINSLELGDSAVYFCASSPVDPGYGYTFGSGTRLTVV.

Written as DNA, the CDR3 is TGCAGTGCTGTTAGCGGGAGAAGCTCCTACAATGAGCAGTTCTTC. Translating it yields CSAVSGRSSYNEQFF. The genes are TRBV20-1 and TRBJ2-1; 9 bases align to TRBD2. Germline V lookup: CDR1 DFQATT, CDR2 SNEGSKA (reference sequence). This CDR3 contains 15 residues. V lost 5 bases and J lost 0; bases outside the gene matches: 5.

The CDR3 loop is CASSLAPVPSTDTQYF. The CDR3, as DNA: TGTGCCAGCAGCTTAGCGCCGGTCCCTAGCACAGATACGCAGTATTTT. The chain couples TRBV7-2 to TRBJ2-3, with no clear D. Germline V gene sequence: CDR1 SGHTA, CDR2 FQGNSA. The CDR3 sequence is 16 residues long. Trimming left V 0 bases short and J 0 bases short, with 10 bases between.

This clonotype was picked up a small number of times. This chain uses TRBV6-2 or TRBV6-3 with TRBJ2-7; a weak D match, TRBD2 (6 bases). The CDR3 length is 14 residues. V dropped 7 bases and J dropped 4 bases, with 17 bases sitting between them. CDR1 MNHEY and CDR2 SVGEGT come from the germline V gene. The CDR3 loop is CASNPGLDVYEQYF. The CDR3, as DNA: TGTGCCAGCAACCCGGGACTGGACGTTTACGAGCAGTACTTC.